The 5 T cell receptor beta chains in this list originate from one sample, sequenced in a study of yellow fever vaccine responses in identical twins. TCRdb passed the RT-PCR reads through MiXCR, listing each CDR3 protein once. The sample yields 9,500 or so distinct CDR3 sequences, 83% seen once. Material: T cells from blood (PBMCs), unsorted or a sorted subset (not recorded which), obtained before or after yellow fever vaccination (not recorded which). Receptors originate from a woman younger than 30 who received the yellow fever vaccine.

CDR3: CASSPLHYNEQFF. The DNA of the CDR3 is TGTGCCAGCAGTCCTCTGCACTACAATGAGCAGTTCTTC. The chain employs TRBV5-4 and TRBJ2-1; D unclear. This CDR3 has 13 amino acids. Trimming shortened V by 5 bases and J by 3 bases, and 9 bases separated the two germline ends. Germline V lookup: CDR1 SGHNT, CDR2 YYREEE (reference sequence).

This clonotype has more than one count but fewer than ten. The chain links TRBV2 to TRBJ2-3; D is uncertain. The V gene's germline CDR1 is SNHLY and CDR2 FYNNEI. The CDR3 extends over 10 amino acids. Trimming shortened V by 5 bases and J by 6 bases, and 3 bases separated the two germline ends. The CDR3 DNA reads as TGTGCCAGCAGTAGGGATACGCAGTATTTT. Residues: CASSRDTQYF. Together with reference TRBV2 and TRBJ2-3, the CDR3 gives the full variable domain: EPEVTQTPSHQVTQMGQEVILRCVPISNHLYFYWYRQILGQKVEFLVSFYNNEISEKSEIFDDQFSVERPDGSNFTLKIRSTKLEDSAMYFCASSRDTQYFGPGTRLTVL.

The V gene is TRBV9, the J gene TRBJ2-3; D not resolved. Germline V gene lookup returns CDR1 SGDLS and CDR2 YYNGEE. Trimming shortened V by 0 bases and J by 3 bases, and 20 bases separated the two germline ends. The CDR3 runs 18 residues. The CDR3 sequence: CASSVEPVSAALTDTQYF. Here the CDR3 DNA reads TGTGCCAGCAGCGTAGAGCCCGTGAGCGCCGCCCTAACAGATACGCAGTATTTT.

This clonotype was recorded once. J is TRBJ2-1 and V is TRBV11-3; either TRBD1 or TRBD2 may supply D (7 bases each). Trimming stripped 1 base from V and 1 base from J, with 17 bases between. Germline CDR1 is SGHNT and CDR2 is YENEEA. The CDR3 loop spans 18 amino acids. CDR3 region: CASSLGGGTDYSYNEQFF. CDR3 coding DNA: TGTGCCAGCAGCTTAGGGGGAGGGACAGATTATTCCTACAATGAGCAGTTCTTC.

The chain is built from TRBV29-1 and TRBJ2-1, with D perhaps TRBD2 (6 bases). This CDR3 contains 13 residues. The V end lost 4 bases, the J end lost 4 bases, and 11 bases lay between the germline ends. Germline lookup yields CDR1 SQVTM and CDR2 ANQGSEA. CDR3 DNA sequence: TGCAGCGTTGTAACTAGCAGATACAATGAGCAGTTCTTC. Translating it yields CSVVTSRYNEQFF.